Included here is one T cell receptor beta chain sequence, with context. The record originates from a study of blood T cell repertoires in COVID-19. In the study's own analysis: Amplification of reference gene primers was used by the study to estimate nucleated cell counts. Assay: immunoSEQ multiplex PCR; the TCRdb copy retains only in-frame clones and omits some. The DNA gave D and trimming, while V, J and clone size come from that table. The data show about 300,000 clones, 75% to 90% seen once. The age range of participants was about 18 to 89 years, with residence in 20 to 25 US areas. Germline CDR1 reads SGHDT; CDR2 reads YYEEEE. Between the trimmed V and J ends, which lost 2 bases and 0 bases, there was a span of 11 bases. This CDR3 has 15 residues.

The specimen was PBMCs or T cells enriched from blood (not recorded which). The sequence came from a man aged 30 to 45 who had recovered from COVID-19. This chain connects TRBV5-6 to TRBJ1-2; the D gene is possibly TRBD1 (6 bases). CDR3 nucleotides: TGTGCCAGCAGCTTCGGGACACTACCTAACTATGGCTACACCTTC. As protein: CASSFGTLPNYGYTF. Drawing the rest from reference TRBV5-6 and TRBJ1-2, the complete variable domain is DAGVTQSPTHLIKTRGQQVTLRCSPKSGHDTVSWYQQALGQGPQFIFQYYEEEERQRGNFPDRFSGHQFPNYSSELNVNALLLGDSALYLCASSFGTLPNYGYTFGSGTRLTVV.